The 10 T cell receptor beta chains reported below all come from one sample, sequenced in a study of regulatory T cells in long-lasting Graves disease. Building of the TCR beta libraries involved iRepertoire HTBI primers and Arm-PCR of CDR3 regions. TCRdb recomputed calls from the multiplex PCR reads with MiXCR, one row per CDR3 protein. This table holds 250,000 to 300,000 distinct CDR3 sequences, 20% to 25% found once. Time point: persistent/refractory GD, antithyroid drugs over 5 years with positive TRAb. PBMCs provided the RNA from which the TCR library was made. Specimen: peripheral blood mononuclear cells (PBMCs), collected when the disease was refractory, from a patient treated with antithyroid drugs. These receptors all come from a female donor with Graves disease.

This clonotype was seen repeatedly, ten times or more. This chain uses TRBV28 with TRBJ2-7; 11 bases agree with TRBD1. V lost 6 bases, J lost 3 bases, and 4 bases stayed unmatched. Germline CDR1 is MDHEN and CDR2 is SYDVKM. This CDR3 region has 14 residues. This CDR3 reads CASSGTGGIYEQYF. DNA of the CDR3: TGTGCCAGCAGCGGGACAGGGGGAATCTACGAGCAGTACTTC.

This clonotype showed up just a few times. The chain recombines TRBV20-1 with TRBJ2-2; TRBD2 aligns across 11 bases. V was clipped by 3 bases and J by 4 bases; unmatched bases: 10. Germline V gene lookup returns CDR1 DFQATT and CDR2 SNEGSKA (reference sequence). There are 17 residues in the CDR3. CDR3 loop: CSASRGLAAHGTGELFF. The DNA for the CDR3 is TGCAGTGCTAGTAGGGGACTAGCGGCTCACGGCACCGGGGAGCTGTTTTTT.

The CDR3 bases are TGTGCCAGCAGTTCGGGGGCACCTGGGGCCAACGTCCTGACTTTC. Its protein product is CASSSGAPGANVLTF. This chain links TRBV7-2 with TRBJ2-6; tentatively, D is TRBD1 or TRBD2 (6 bases each). The CDR3 is 15 residues long. Trimming removed 6 bases from V and 2 bases from J, with 11 bases in between. Looked up from germline, CDR1 is SGHTA and CDR2 is FQGNSA. Filled out from reference TRBV7-2 and TRBJ2-6, the complete variable domain reads GAGVSQSPSNKVTEKGKDVELRCDPISGHTALYWYRQSLGQGLEFLIYFQGNSAPDKSGLPSDRFSAERTGGSVSTLTIQRTQQEDSAVYLCASSSGAPGANVLTFGAGSRLTVL.

The chain recombines TRBV29-1 with TRBJ2-1, with D perhaps matching TRBD2 (6 bases). V was pared by 6 bases and J by 7 bases, with 13 bases between. The CDR3 runs to 12 residues. The germline V gene encodes CDR1 SQVTM and CDR2 ANQGSEA. In DNA, the CDR3 is TGCAGCGTCGTTAAAGCGGGTAATGAGCAGTTCTTC. It yields the protein CSVVKAGNEQFF.

The sample holds many counts of this clonotype. The chain uses TRBV6-2 or TRBV6-3 and TRBJ2-7; maybe TRBD1 (6 bases). This CDR3 is 16 amino acids long. With 1 base removed from V and 0 bases from J, the gap between germline ends came to 13 bases. CDR1 and CDR2 from the germline V gene are MNHEY and SVGEGT. In nucleotides, the CDR3 is TGTGCCAGCAGTTACTTAACGCCGGGACACTCCTACGAGCAGTACTTC. Amino acid sequence: CASSYLTPGHSYEQYF.

This clonotype has a handful of counts. The chain is built from TRBV20-1 and TRBJ2-2; D may be TRBD2 (6 bases). Trimming pared 6 bases from V and 3 bases from J, leaving 14 bases between. Looked up from germline, CDR1 is DFQATT and CDR2 is SNEGSKA (reference sequence). The CDR3 loop spans 14 amino acids. The CDR3 reads CSAEGRGYTGELFF. The CDR3 nucleotides are TGCAGTGCCGAGGGACGGGGGTACACCGGGGAGCTGTTTTTT.

This clonotype was seen at least ten times. The V and J genes are TRBV24-1 and TRBJ2-5, with D possibly being TRBD1 or TRBD2 (5 bases each). This CDR3 comprises 14 residues. V was clipped by 5 bases and J by 3 bases, with 12 bases between them. Per germline, CDR1 KGHDR and CDR2 SFDVKD. CDR3 region: CATSGGPTKETQYF. The CDR3 coding sequence is TGTGCCACCAGTGGGGGACCCACGAAAGAGACCCAGTACTTC.

There are a few counts of this clonotype. The CDR3 nucleotides are TGTGCCAGCAGCTTGGGGACACAATTACCCCCCTACGAGCAGTACTTC. Translated, it gives CASSLGTQLPPYEQYF. The rearrangement links TRBV7-2 to TRBJ2-7; D is perhaps TRBD1 (6 bases). Germline-derived CDR1 and CDR2 are SGHTA and FQGNSA. The ends were cut back, 3 bases at V and 2 bases at J, with 17 bases in the middle. CDR3 size: 16 residues. Supplemented by reference TRBV7-2 and TRBJ2-7, the full variable domain reads GAGVSQSPSNKVTEKGKDVELRCDPISGHTALYWYRQSLGQGLEFLIYFQGNSAPDKSGLPSDRFSAERTGGSVSTLTIQRTQQEDSAVYLCASSLGTQLPPYEQYFGPGTRLTVT.

At least ten counts were recorded for this clonotype. J is TRBJ2-5 and V is TRBV18; no definite D call. The CDR3 sequence is 14 residues long. Trimming pared 2 bases from V and 4 bases from J, leaving 11 bases between. Germline CDR1 KGHSH, CDR2 LQKENI. CDR3 DNA sequence: TGTGCCAGCTCACCAACAGATTTAGGAGAGACCCAGTACTTC. It is translated as CASSPTDLGETQYF.

The V call is TRBV20-1, the J call TRBJ2-7, with D unclear. From germline, CDR1 is DFQATT and CDR2 SNEGSKA (reference sequence). The CDR3 is made up of 12 amino acids. Trimming cost V 5 bases and J 2 bases, with 10 bases left between them. The CDR3 coding sequence is TGCAGTGCTCCGATCTATACCTACGAGCAGTACTTC. Protein sequence: CSAPIYTYEQYF.